This T cell receptor beta chain was recorded in a study of blood T cell repertoires in COVID-19. On this clone itself: Other DNA sequences within the sample encode an identical CDR3.

This CDR3 contains 14 residues. V gave up 4 bases and J gave up 0 bases; unmatched junction bases: 4. CDR1 and CDR2 from the germline V gene are SGHRS and YFSETQ. TCRdb's table, derived via immunoSEQ multiplex PCR, lists solely in-frame clones and lacks some. Of roughly 90,000 clones listed, roughly 80% are singletons. The sample comprised peripheral blood. The source is a woman between 70 and 85 years old with acute or convalescent COVID-19. The gene calls are TRBV5-1 and TRBJ2-7; 7 bases are shared with TRBD1. The CDR3 spells CASSGSGGSYEQYF. CDR3 nucleotides: TGCGCCAGCAGCGGTTCAGGGGGCTCCTACGAGCAGTACTTC.